This T cell receptor (beta chain) originates from a study of cytomegalovirus exposure and HLA in healthy donors. Study-wide results and caveats: Most TCR beta V segments were productive about 90% or about 30% of the time in an earlier analysis.

With regard to this clone: No antigen is known for it.

PCR primers comprised 60 Vbeta and 13 Jbeta primers. TCRdb's copy holds only in-frame clones and misses some; the assay was immunoSEQ multiplex PCR. The table lists about 130,000 clones, under 85% of them singletons. In germline, CDR1 is SEHNR, CDR2 FQNEAQ (reference sequence). The trim removed 5 bases at V and 4 bases at J, leaving 11 bases unmatched. The CDR3 sequence is 16 residues long. The sample consisted of PBMCs. This receptor was taken from a man aged 30-40 years in good health and CMV-seronegative. The chain combines TRBV7-9 with TRBJ2-1; 7 bases are a match to TRBD1. The CDR3 loop reads CASSGAIRDSYNEQFF. CDR3 nucleotide sequence: TGTGCCAGCAGCGGCGCAATCCGGGACAGTTACAATGAGCAGTTCTTC.